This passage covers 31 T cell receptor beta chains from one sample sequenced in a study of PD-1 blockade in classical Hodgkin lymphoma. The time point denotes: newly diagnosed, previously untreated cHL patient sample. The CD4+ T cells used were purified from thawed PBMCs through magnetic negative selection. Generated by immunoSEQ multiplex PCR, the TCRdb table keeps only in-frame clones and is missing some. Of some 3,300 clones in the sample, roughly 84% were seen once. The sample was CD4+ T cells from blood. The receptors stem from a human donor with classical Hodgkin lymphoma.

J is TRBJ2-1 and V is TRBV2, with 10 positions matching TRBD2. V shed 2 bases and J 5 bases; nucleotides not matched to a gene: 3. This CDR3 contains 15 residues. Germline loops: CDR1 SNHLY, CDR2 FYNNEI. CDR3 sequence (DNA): TGTGCCAGCAGTGAATTAGCGGGGGGCCACAATGAGCAGTTCTTC. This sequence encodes CASSELAGGHNEQFF.

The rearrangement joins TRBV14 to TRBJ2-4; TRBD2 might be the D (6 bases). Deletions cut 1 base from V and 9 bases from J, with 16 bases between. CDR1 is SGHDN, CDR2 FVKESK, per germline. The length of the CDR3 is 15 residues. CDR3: CASSQVSGTPGIQYF. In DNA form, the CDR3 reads TGTGCCAGCAGCCAAGTATCTGGGACTCCTGGCATTCAGTACTTC.

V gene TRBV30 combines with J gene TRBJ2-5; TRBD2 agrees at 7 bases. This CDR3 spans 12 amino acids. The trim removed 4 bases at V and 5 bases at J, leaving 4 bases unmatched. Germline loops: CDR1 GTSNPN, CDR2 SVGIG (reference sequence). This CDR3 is CAWKGLGETQYF. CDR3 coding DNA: TGTGCCTGGAAAGGACTAGGGGAGACCCAGTACTTC.

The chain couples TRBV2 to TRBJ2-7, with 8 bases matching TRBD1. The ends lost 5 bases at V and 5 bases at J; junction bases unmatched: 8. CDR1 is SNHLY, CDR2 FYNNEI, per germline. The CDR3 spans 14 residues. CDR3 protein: CASSLRDRTHEQYF. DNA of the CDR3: TGTGCCAGCAGTCTCCGGGACAGGACCCACGAGCAGTACTTC.

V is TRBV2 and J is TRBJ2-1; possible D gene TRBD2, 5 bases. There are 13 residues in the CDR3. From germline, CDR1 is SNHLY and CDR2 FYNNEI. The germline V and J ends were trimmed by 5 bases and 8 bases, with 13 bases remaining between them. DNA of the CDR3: TGTGCCAGCAGTTTAACTAGATTGGATGAGCAGTTCTTC. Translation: CASSLTRLDEQFF.

This CDR3 reads CASSAPLSGRSSYNEQFF. In DNA, the CDR3 is TGTGCCAGCAGCGCACCACTCTCGGGCAGGAGCTCCTACAATGAGCAGTTCTTC. V is TRBV9 and J is TRBJ2-1; D uncertain. From germline, CDR1 is SGDLS and CDR2 YYNGEE. Between the trimmed V and J ends, which lost 3 bases and 0 bases, there was a span of 19 bases. This CDR3 spans 18 amino acids.

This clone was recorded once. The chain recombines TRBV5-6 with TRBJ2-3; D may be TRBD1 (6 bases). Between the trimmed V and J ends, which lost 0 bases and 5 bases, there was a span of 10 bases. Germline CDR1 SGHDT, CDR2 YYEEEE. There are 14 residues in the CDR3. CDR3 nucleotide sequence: TGTGCCAGCAGCTTGGTGGGGGCAGGAGATACGCAGTATTTT. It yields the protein CASSLVGAGDTQYF.

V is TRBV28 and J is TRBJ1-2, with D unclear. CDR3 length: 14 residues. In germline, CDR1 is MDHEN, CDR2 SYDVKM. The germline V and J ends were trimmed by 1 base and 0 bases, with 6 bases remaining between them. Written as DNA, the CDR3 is TGTGCCAGCAGTTTATTAGGGCCTAACTATGGCTACACCTTC. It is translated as CASSLLGPNYGYTF.

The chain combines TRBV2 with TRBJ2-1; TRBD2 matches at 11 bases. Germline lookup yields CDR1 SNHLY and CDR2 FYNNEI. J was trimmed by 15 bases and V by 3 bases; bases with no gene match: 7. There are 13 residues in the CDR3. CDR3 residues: CASSELAGGQGFF. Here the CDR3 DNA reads TGTGCCAGCAGTGAGCTAGCGGGAGGTCAAGGGTTCTTC.

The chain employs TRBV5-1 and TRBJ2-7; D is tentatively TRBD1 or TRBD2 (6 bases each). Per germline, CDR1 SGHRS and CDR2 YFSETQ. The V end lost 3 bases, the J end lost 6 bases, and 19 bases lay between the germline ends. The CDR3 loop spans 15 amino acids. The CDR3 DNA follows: TGCGCCAGCAGCTCGGAGGGCAGGGGATATGGCGAGCAGTACTTC. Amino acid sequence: CASSSEGRGYGEQYF.

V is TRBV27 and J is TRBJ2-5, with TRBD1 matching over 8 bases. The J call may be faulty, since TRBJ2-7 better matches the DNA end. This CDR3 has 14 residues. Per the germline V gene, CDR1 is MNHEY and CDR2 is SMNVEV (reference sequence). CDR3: CASSRTGLTYEQYF. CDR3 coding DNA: TGTGCCAGCAGCCGGACAGGGCTTACCTACGAGCAGTACTTC.

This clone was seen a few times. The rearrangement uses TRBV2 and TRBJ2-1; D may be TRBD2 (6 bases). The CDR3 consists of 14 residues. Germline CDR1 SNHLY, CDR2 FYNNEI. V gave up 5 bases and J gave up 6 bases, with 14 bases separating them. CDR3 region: CASSPLHGGNEQFF. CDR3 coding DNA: TGTGCCAGCAGTCCGCTTCACGGGGGCAATGAGCAGTTCTTC.

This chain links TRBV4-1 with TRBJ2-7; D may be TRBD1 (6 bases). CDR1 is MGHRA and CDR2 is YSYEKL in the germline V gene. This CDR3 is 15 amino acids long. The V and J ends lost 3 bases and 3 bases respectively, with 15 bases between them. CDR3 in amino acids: CASSQAPGTIYEQYF. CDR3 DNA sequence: TGCGCCAGCAGCCAGGCTCCCGGGACAATCTACGAGCAGTACTTC.

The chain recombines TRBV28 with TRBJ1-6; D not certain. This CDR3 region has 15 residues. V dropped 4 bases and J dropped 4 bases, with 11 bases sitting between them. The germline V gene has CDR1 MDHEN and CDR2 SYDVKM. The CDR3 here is CASSSTVTYNSPLHF. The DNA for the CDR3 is TGTGCCAGCAGTTCGACCGTCACTTATAATTCACCCCTCCACTTT.

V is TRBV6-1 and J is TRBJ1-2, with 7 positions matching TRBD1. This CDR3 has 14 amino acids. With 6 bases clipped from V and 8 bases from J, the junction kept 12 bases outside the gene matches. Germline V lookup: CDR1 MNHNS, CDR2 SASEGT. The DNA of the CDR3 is TGTGCCAGCAGCTCCGACAGGGTGTCCACCGGCTACACCTTC. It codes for CASSSDRVSTGYTF.

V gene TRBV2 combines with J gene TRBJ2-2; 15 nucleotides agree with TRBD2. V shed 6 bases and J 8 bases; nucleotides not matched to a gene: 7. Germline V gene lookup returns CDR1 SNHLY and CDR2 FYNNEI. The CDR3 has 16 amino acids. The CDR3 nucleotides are TGTGCCAGCAGGGATGGACTAGCGGGAGGGTTAGGGGAGCTGTTTTTT. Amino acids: CASRDGLAGGLGELFF.

The CDR3 loop reads CASSEGQGVPYEQYF. The CDR3 region has the DNA TGTGCCAGCAGCGAGGGACAGGGGGTTCCCTACGAGCAGTACTTC. The gene calls are TRBV5-4 and TRBJ2-7, with 11 bases matching TRBD1. The ends lost 4 bases at V and 2 bases at J; junction bases unmatched: 5. The CDR3 has 15 amino acids. The germline gives CDR1 SGHNT, CDR2 YYREEE (reference sequence).

The CDR3: CASSLPRGLRVETQYF. In nucleotides, the CDR3 is TGTGCCAGCAGTTTACCCAGGGGCCTCAGGGTAGAGACCCAGTACTTC. The chain is built from TRBV28 and TRBJ2-5; the D gene is possibly TRBD1 (6 bases). Germline values: CDR1 MDHEN, CDR2 SYDVKM. The V end lost 2 bases, the J end lost 4 bases, and 17 bases lay between the germline ends. The CDR3 totals 16 residues. Filled out from reference TRBV28 and TRBJ2-5, the complete variable domain reads DVKVTQSSRYLVKRTGEKVFLECVQDMDHENMFWYRQDPGLGLRLIYFSYDVKMKEKGDIPEGYSVSREKKERFSLILESASTNQTSMYLCASSLPRGLRVETQYFGPGTRLLVL.

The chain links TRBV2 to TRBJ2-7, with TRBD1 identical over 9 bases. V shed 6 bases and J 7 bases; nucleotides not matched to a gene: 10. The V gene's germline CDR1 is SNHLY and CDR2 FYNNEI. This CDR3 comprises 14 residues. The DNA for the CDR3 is TGTGCCAGCAGATTGGGACAGGGTTACGGGGAGCAGTACTTC. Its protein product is CASRLGQGYGEQYF.

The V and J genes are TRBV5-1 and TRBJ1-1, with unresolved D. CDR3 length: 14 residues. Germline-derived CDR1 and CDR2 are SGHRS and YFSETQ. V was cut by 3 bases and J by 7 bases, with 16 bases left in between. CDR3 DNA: TGCGCCAGCAGCTACTCGGGCGGAGAGGTTGAAGCTTTCTTT. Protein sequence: CASSYSGGEVEAFF.

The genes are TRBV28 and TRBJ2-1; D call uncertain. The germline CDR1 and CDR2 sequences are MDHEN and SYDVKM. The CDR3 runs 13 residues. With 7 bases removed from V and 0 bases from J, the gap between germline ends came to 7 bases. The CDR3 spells CASTVSSYNEQFF. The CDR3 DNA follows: TGTGCCAGCACGGTTAGCTCCTACAATGAGCAGTTCTTC.

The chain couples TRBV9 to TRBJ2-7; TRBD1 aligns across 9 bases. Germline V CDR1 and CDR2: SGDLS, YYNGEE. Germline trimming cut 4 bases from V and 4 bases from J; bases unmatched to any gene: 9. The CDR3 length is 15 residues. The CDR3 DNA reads TGTGCCAGCAGCTCGAGCGGGACAGGGAATTACGAGCAGTACTTC. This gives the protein CASSSSGTGNYEQYF. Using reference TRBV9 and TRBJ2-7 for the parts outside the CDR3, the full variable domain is DSGVTQTPKHLITATGQRVTLRCSPRSGDLSVYWYQQSLDQGLQFLIQYYNGEERAKGNILERFSAQQFPDLHSELNLSSLELGDSALYFCASSSSGTGNYEQYFGPGTRLTVT.

CDR3 DNA: TGTGCCAGCTCACAGACAGGGACCGGGGAGCTGTTTTTT. Translation gives CASSQTGTGELFF. This sequence joins TRBV18 and TRBJ2-2; 7 nucleotides line up with TRBD1. Germline V gene data show CDR1 as KGHSH and CDR2 as LQKENI. This CDR3 contains 13 residues. The trim removed 4 bases at V and 5 bases at J, leaving 1 base unmatched.

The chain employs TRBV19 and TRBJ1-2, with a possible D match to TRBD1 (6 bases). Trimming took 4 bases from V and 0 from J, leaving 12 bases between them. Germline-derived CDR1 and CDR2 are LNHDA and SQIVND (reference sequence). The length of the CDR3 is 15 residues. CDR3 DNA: TGTGCCAGTAGTAGCGACAGGATAGCTAACTATGGCTACACCTTC. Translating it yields CASSSDRIANYGYTF.

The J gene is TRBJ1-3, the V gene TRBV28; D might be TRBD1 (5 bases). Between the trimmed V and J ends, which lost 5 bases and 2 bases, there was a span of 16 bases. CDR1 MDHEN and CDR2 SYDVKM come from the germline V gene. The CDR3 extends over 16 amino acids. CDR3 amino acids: CASSPPFGGAGNTIYF. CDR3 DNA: TGTGCCAGCAGTCCGCCTTTTGGGGGAGCTGGAAACACCATATATTTT. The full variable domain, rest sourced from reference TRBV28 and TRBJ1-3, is DVKVTQSSRYLVKRTGEKVFLECVQDMDHENMFWYRQDPGLGLRLIYFSYDVKMKEKGDIPEGYSVSREKKERFSLILESASTNQTSMYLCASSPPFGGAGNTIYFGEGSWLTVV.

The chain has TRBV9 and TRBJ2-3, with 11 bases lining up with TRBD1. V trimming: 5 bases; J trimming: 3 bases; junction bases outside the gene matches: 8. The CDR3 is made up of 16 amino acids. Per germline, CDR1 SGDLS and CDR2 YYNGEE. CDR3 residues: CASSSAGTGGTDTQYF. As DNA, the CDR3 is TGTGCCAGCAGTTCCGCCGGGACAGGGGGAACAGATACGCAGTATTTT.

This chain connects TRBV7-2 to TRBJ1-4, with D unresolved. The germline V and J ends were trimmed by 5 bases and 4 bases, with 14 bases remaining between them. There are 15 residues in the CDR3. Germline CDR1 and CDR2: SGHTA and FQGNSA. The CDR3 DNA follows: TGTGCCAGCAGCGAAAGGTCGGGGAATAATGAAAAACTGTTTTTT. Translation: CASSERSGNNEKLFF.

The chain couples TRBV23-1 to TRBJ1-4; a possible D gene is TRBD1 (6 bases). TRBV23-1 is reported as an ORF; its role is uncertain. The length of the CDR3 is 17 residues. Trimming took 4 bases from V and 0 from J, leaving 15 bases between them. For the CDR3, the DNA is TGCGCCAGCAGTCTATACAGGGATGGGGCAACTAATGAAAAACTGTTTTTT. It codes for CASSLYRDGATNEKLFF.

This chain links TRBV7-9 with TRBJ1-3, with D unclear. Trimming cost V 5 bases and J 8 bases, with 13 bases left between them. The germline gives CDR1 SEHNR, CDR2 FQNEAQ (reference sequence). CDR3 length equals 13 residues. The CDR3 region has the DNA TGTGCCAGCAGCCCCTCCAACGAAGACACCATATATTTT. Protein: CASSPSNEDTIYF. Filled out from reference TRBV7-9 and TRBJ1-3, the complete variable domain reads DTGVSQNPRHKITKRGQNVTFRCDPISEHNRLYWYRQTLGQGPEFLTYFQNEAQLEKSRLLSDRFSAERPKGSFSTLEIQRTEQGDSAMYLCASSPSNEDTIYFGEGSWLTVV.

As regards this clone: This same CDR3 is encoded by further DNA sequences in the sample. The CDR3 is CASRTGGGYEQYF. In nucleotides, the CDR3 is TGTGCCAGCAGAACGGGGGGAGGCTACGAGCAGTACTTC. The chain carries TRBV6-1 and TRBJ2-7; 7 bases align to TRBD2. CDR3 length equals 13 residues. Germline values: CDR1 MNHNS, CDR2 SASEGT. Trimming at V came to 6 bases and at J to 3 bases, leaving 5 bases not matched to a gene.

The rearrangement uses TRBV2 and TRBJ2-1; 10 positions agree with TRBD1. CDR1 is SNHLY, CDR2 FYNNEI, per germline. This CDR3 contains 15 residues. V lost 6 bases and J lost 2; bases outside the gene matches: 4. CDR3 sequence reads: CASRIGQGAYNEQFF. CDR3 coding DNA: TGTGCCAGCAGAATAGGACAGGGGGCCTACAATGAGCAGTTCTTC.